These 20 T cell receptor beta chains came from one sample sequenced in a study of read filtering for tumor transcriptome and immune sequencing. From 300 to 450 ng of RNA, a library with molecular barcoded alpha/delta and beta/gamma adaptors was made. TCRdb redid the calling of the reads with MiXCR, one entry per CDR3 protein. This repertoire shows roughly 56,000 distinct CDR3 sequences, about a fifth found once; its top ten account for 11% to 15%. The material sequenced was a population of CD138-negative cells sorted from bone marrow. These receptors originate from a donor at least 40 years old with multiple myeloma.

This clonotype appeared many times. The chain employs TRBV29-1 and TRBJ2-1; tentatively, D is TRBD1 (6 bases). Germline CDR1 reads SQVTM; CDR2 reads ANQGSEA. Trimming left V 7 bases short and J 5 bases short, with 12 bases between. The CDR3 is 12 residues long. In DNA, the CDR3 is TGCAGCGCCACTAAGGGGGACAATGAGCAGTTCTTC. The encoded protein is CSATKGDNEQFF.

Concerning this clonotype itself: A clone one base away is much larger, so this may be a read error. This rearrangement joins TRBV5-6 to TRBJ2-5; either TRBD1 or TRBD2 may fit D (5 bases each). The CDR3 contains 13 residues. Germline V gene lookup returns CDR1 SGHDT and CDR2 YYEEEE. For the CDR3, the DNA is TGTGCCGGCAGCGAGGGACGGCAAGAGACCCAGTACTTC. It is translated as CAGSEGRQETQYF.

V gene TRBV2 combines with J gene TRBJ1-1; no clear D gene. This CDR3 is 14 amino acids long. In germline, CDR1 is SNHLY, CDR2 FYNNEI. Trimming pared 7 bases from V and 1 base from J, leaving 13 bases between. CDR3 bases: TGTGCCAGCACTCCCGCTATTTCGAACACTGAAGCTTTCTTT. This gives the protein CASTPAISNTEAFF.

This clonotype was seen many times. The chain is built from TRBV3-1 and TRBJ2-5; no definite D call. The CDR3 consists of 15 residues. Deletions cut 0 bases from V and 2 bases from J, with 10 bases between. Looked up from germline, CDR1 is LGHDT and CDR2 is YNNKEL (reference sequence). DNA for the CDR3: TGTGCCAGCAGCCAAGATATGTTCGGACAAGAGACCCAGTACTTC. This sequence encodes CASSQDMFGQETQYF.

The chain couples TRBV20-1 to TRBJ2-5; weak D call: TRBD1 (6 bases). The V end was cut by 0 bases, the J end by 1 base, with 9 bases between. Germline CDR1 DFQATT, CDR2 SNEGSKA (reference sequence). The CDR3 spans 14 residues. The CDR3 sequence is CSARDRDIQETQYF. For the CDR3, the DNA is TGCAGTGCTAGAGATCGGGACATCCAAGAGACCCAGTACTTC.

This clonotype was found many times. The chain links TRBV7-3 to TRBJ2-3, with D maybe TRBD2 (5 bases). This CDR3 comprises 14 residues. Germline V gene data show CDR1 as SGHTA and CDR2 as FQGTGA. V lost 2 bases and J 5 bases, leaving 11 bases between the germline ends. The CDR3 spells CASSLGPEVDTQYF. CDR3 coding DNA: TGTGCCAGCAGCTTAGGGCCGGAGGTAGATACGCAGTATTTT.

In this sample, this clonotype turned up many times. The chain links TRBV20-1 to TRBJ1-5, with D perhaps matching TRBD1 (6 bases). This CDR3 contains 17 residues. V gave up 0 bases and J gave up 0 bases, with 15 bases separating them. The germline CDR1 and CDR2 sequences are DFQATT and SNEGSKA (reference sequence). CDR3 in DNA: TGCAGTGCTAGAGATCAGGGGACAAAAAATAGCAATCAGCCCCAGCATTTT. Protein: CSARDQGTKNSNQPQHF.

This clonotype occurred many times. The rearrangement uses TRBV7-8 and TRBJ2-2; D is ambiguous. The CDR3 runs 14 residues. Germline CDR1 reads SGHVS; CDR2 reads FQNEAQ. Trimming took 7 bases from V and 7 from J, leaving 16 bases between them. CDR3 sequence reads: CASTATGLGGELFF. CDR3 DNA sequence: TGTGCCAGCACCGCGACGGGCCTTGGCGGGGAGCTGTTTTTT. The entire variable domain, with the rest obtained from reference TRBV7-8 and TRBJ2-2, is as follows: GAGVSQSPRYKVAKRGQDVALRCDPISGHVSLFWYQQALGQGPEFLTYFQNEAQLDKSGLPSDRFFAERPEGSVSTLKIQRTQQEDSAVYLCASTATGLGGELFFGEGSRLTVL.

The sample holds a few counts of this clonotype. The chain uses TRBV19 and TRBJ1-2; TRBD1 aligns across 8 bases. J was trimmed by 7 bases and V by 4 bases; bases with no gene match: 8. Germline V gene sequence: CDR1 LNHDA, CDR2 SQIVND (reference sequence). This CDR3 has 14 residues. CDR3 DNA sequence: TGTGCCAGTAGTACCCCGGACAGGGACTCTGGCTACACCTTC. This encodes CASSTPDRDSGYTF.

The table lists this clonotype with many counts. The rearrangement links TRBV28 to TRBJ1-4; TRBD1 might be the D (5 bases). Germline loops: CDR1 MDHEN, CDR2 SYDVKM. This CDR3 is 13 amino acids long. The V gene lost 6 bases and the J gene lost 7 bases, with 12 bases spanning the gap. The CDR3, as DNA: TGTGCCAGCAGCAGGGCGGGGCGTGAAAAACTGTTTTTT. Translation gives CASSRAGREKLFF. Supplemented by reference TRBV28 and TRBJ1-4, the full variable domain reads DVKVTQSSRYLVKRTGEKVFLECVQDMDHENMFWYRQDPGLGLRLIYFSYDVKMKEKGDIPEGYSVSREKKERFSLILESASTNQTSMYLCASSRAGREKLFFGSGTQLSVL.

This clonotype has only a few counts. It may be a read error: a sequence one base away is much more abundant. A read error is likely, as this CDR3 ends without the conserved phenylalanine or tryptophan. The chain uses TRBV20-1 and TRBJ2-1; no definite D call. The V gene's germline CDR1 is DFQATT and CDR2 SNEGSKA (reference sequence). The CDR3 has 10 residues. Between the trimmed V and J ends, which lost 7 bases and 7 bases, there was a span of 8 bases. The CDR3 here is CSGFGNEQFY. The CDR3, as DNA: TGCAGTGGTTTTGGAAATGAGCAGTTCTAC.

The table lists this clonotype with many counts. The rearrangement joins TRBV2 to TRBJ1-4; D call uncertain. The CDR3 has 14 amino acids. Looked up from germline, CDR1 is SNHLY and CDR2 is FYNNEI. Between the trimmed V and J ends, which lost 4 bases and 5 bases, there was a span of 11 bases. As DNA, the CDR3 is TGTGCCAGCAGTGTCGTGGCTCCCAATGAAAAACTGTTTTTT. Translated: CASSVVAPNEKLFF.

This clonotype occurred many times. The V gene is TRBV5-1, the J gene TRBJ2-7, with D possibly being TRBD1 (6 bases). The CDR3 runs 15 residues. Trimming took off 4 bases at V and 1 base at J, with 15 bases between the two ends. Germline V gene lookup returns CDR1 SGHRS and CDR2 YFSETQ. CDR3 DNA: TGCGCCAGCAGCGGACCCGGGACATCTTCCTACGAGCAGTACTTC. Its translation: CASSGPGTSSYEQYF.

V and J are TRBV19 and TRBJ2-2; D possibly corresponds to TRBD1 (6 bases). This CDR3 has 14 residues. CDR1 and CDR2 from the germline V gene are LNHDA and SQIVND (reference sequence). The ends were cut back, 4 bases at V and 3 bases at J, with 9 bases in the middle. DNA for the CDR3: TGTGCCAGTAGTAGGGACACTTACACCGGGGAGCTGTTTTTT. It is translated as CASSRDTYTGELFF.

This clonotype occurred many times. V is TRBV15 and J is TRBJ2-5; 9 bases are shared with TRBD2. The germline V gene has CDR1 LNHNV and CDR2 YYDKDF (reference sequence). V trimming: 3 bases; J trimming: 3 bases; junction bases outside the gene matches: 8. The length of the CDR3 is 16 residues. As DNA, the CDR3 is TGTGCCACCAGCAGGGTGGGTCAGCGGGGGGAAGAGACCCAGTACTTC. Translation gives CATSRVGQRGEETQYF.

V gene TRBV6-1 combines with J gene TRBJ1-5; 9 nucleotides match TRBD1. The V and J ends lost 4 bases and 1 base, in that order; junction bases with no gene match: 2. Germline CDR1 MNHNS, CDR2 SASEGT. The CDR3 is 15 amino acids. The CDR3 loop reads CASSGTGASNQPQHF. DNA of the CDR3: TGTGCCAGCAGTGGGACAGGGGCGAGCAATCAGCCCCAGCATTTT.

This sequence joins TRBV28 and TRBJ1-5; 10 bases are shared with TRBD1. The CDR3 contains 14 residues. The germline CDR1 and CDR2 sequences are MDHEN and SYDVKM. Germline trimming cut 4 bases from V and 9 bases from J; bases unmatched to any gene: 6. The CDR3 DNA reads TGTGCCAGCAGTTCAGGGACAGGGGTGGGGCCCCAGCATTTT. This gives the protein CASSSGTGVGPQHF.

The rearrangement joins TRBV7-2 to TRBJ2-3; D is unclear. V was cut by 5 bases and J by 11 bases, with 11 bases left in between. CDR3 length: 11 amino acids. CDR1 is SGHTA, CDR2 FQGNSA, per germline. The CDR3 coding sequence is TGTGCCAGCAGCGTAGACACGGGGCAGTATTTT. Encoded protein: CASSVDTGQYF.

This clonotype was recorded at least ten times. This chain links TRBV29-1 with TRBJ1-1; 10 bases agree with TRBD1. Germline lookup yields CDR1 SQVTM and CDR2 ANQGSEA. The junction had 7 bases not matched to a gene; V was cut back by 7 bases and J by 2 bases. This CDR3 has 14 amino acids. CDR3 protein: CSGQGAFSNTEAFF. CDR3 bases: TGCAGCGGACAGGGGGCATTCAGCAACACTGAAGCTTTCTTT. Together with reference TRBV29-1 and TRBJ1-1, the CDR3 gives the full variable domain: SAVISQKPSRDICQRGTSLTIQCQVDSQVTMMFWYRQQPGQSLTLIATANQGSEATYESGFVIDKFPISRPNLTFSTLTVSNMSPEDSSIYLCSGQGAFSNTEAFFGQGTRLTVV.

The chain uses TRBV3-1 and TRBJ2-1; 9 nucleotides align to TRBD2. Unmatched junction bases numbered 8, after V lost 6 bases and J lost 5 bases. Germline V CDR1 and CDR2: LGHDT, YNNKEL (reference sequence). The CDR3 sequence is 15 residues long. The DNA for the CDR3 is TGTGCCAGCAGGCTAGCGGGGCCTTCCCACAATGAGCAGTTCTTC. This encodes CASRLAGPSHNEQFF.